Below, one T cell receptor beta chain is given with its context. Antigen unknown. The entry originates in a study of OX40 agonist ivuxolimab in advanced cancers. The investigators sampled blood at baseline, at cycle 4 day 1, and at cycle 7 day 1. With V trimmed by 2 bases and J by 1 base, 5 bases remained unmatched. Germline CDR1 and CDR2: MNHEY and SMNVEV (reference sequence). This CDR3 has 16 amino acids. TCRdb's copy holds only in-frame clones and misses some; the assay was immunoSEQ multiplex PCR. This sample has around 80,000 clones, with over 85% found just once. General study findings and limits: Expanded clones were, on average, more numerous in CD8+ T cells than in CD4+. Low clonal expansion, among the lowest seen, marked partial responders at 0.1-3.0 mg/kg. Both blood CD4+ and CD8+ T cells showed clonal growth by week 6 at 0.1 to 3.0 mg/kg.

The V gene is TRBV27, the J gene TRBJ1-1, with 9 positions matching TRBD1. The sequence derives from an adult with an advanced solid tumor such as melanoma, head and neck, liver or kidney cancer. Specimen: CD4+ or CD8+ T cells sorted from blood, collected in a trial of the OX40 agonist ivuxolimab. The CDR3 loop reads CASSLGGTGPNTEAFF. In nucleotides, the CDR3 is TGTGCCAGCAGTTTAGGAGGGACAGGGCCGAACACTGAAGCTTTCTTT.